These 19 T cell receptor beta chains came from one sample sequenced in a study of T-cell memory formation after mild COVID-19. Each CDR3 protein gets one entry after TCRdb re-called the 5' RACE reads with MiXCR. The sample yields fewer than 250,000 distinct CDR3 sequences, about 10% seen once. Source material: PBMCs or a T cell subset sorted from them (not recorded which). Every receptor here comes from a man younger than 35 who had mild COVID-19 (a few samples of this study predate the infection). Cell type and time point are not known.

In this sample, this clonotype turned up a few times. V and J are TRBV18 and TRBJ2-2, with no clear D. The CDR3 has 14 residues. From germline, CDR1 is KGHSH and CDR2 LQKENI. The germline V and J ends were trimmed by 4 bases and 6 bases, with 12 bases remaining between them. CDR3 sequence (DNA): TGTGCCAGCTCACTGCAGGCAGCCCCCGGGGAGCTGTTTTTT. Its protein product is CASSLQAAPGELFF.

This clonotype has just a few counts. This chain connects TRBV5-1 to TRBJ2-5, with a tentative D call TRBD2 (6 bases). This CDR3 is built from 15 residues. Deletions cut 2 bases from V and 5 bases from J, with 16 bases between. The V gene's germline CDR1 is SGHRS and CDR2 YFSETQ. CDR3: CASSFDGLPRETQYF. The CDR3 region has the DNA TGCGCCAGCAGCTTCGACGGACTACCTAGGGAGACCCAGTACTTC.

This clonotype was counted at least ten times. The CDR3 reads CASSGRDFNEQFF. CDR3 nucleotides: TGCGCCAGCAGCGGAAGGGACTTCAATGAGCAGTTCTTC. This rearrangement joins TRBV5-1 to TRBJ2-1, with D possibly being TRBD2 (6 bases). Trimming left V 4 bases short and J 6 bases short, with 11 bases between. Germline values: CDR1 SGHRS, CDR2 YFSETQ. This CDR3 is 13 amino acids long.

The sample holds a few counts of this clonotype. This chain connects TRBV5-1 to TRBJ2-7; a possible D gene is TRBD1 (5 bases). V was clipped by 1 base and J by 5 bases, with 13 bases between them. The length of the CDR3 is 14 residues. The germline V gene encodes CDR1 SGHRS and CDR2 YFSETQ. The CDR3 spells CASSLIQGFHEQYF. CDR3 DNA: TGCGCCAGCAGCTTGATCCAGGGATTCCACGAGCAGTACTTC.

This clonotype appeared a few times. The chain is built from TRBV29-1 and TRBJ2-4, with D possibly TRBD2 on 6 matching bases. The CDR3 is made up of 13 amino acids. Per germline, CDR1 SQVTM and CDR2 ANQGSEA. V was clipped by 7 bases and J by 6 bases, with 16 bases between them. CDR3 DNA: TGCAGCGCCAAGACTAGACTGGGAAACATTCAGTACTTC. Amino acid sequence: CSAKTRLGNIQYF.

The rearrangement joins TRBV7-9 to TRBJ1-2; 8 bases map to TRBD1. This CDR3 is 14 amino acids long. Germline V gene sequence: CDR1 SEHNR, CDR2 FQNEAQ (reference sequence). V trimming: 5 bases; J trimming: 5 bases; junction bases outside the gene matches: 7. The chain's CDR3 is CASSETGTGYGYTF. The CDR3 coding sequence is TGTGCCAGCAGCGAAACCGGGACAGGATATGGCTACACCTTC.

This clonotype has more than one count but fewer than ten. The rearrangement joins TRBV7-2 to TRBJ1-2; D might be TRBD1 (5 bases). Germline V gene sequence: CDR1 SGHTA, CDR2 FQGNSA. The V end lost 1 base, the J end lost 5 bases, and 11 bases lay between the germline ends. The CDR3 has 14 amino acids. The CDR3 reads CASSLVGVGYGYTF. As DNA, the CDR3 is TGTGCCAGCAGCTTAGTGGGGGTAGGGTATGGCTACACCTTC.

The genes are TRBV7-3 and TRBJ2-1; 10 bases match TRBD2. This CDR3 region has 16 residues. CDR1 and CDR2 from the germline V gene are SGHTA and FQGTGA. With V trimmed by 5 bases and J by 7 bases, 11 bases remained unmatched. As DNA, the CDR3 is TGTGCCAGCAGCCCCCCTGGGAGCGGGAGGGCAAATGAGCAGTTCTTC. Its translation: CASSPPGSGRANEQFF.

This clonotype has only a few counts. V gene TRBV7-8 combines with J gene TRBJ1-5; weak D call: TRBD1 (6 bases). Trimming took off 3 bases at V and 3 bases at J, with 12 bases between the two ends. The CDR3 is made up of 15 amino acids. Germline V gene lookup returns CDR1 SGHVS and CDR2 FQNEAQ. CDR3 DNA: TGTGCCAGCAGCTTTGTACGACAGGACAATCAGCCCCAGCATTTT. It specifies CASSFVRQDNQPQHF.

This clonotype was seen only a few times. CDR3 coding DNA: TGTGCCAGCAGCCAGGGCCGTAACCAAGAGACCCAGTACTTC. Its protein is CASSQGRNQETQYF. The chain combines TRBV11-1 with TRBJ2-5, with a tentative D call TRBD1 (5 bases). Germline-derived CDR1 and CDR2 are SGHAT and FQDESV (reference sequence). Trimming left V 5 bases short and J 0 bases short, with 10 bases between. CDR3 size: 14 residues. Combining the CDR3 with reference TRBV11-1 and TRBJ2-5 gives the whole variable domain EAEVAQSPRYKITEKSQAVAFWCDPISGHATLYWYRQILGQGPELLVQFQDESVVDDSQLPKDRFSAERLKGVDSTLKIQPAELGDSAMYLCASSQGRNQETQYFGPGTRLLVL.

The chain has TRBV29-1 and TRBJ2-1; 8 positions agree with TRBD2. Germline V CDR1 and CDR2: SQVTM, ANQGSEA. CDR3 size: 17 residues. Germline trimming cut 0 bases from V and 13 bases from J; bases unmatched to any gene: 20. CDR3 loop: CSVEEASGSSQEGVQFF. Written as DNA, the CDR3 is TGCAGCGTTGAAGAGGCTAGCGGGTCGAGCCAGGAAGGTGTACAGTTCTTC.

This rearrangement joins TRBV2 to TRBJ2-5, with D possibly being TRBD2 (5 bases). Germline V lookup: CDR1 SNHLY, CDR2 FYNNEI. V was trimmed by 5 bases and J by 4 bases, leaving 11 bases between them. The CDR3 covers 13 residues. The CDR3 loop is CASSRGEGETQYF. CDR3 DNA: TGTGCCAGCAGTCGCGGAGAGGGAGAGACCCAGTACTTC.

This clonotype came up many times. The CDR3 spells CASSLDPRSEQFF. The CDR3 DNA is TGTGCCAGCAGCTTAGACCCCAGGTCCGAGCAGTTCTTC. The V gene is TRBV7-2, the J gene TRBJ2-1; D is ambiguous. CDR3 length: 13 residues. V gave up 1 base and J gave up 10 bases, with 11 bases separating them. Germline CDR1 is SGHTA and CDR2 is FQGNSA.

This clonotype was counted only a few times. This chain connects TRBV24-1 to TRBJ1-5, with 7 bases matching TRBD1. Looked up from germline, CDR1 is KGHDR and CDR2 is SFDVKD. Germline trimming cut 10 bases from V and 5 bases from J; bases unmatched to any gene: 7. The CDR3 is 13 residues long. Written as DNA, the CDR3 is TGTGCCACTCAGGGGGGGGAGGATCAGCCCCAGCATTTT. It codes for CATQGGEDQPQHF.

This clonotype has only a few counts. The chain is built from TRBV19 and TRBJ1-1; D is possibly TRBD1 (5 bases). CDR3 size: 15 residues. V gave up 4 bases and J gave up 4 bases, with 16 bases separating them. Looked up from germline, CDR1 is LNHDA and CDR2 is SQIVND (reference sequence). The CDR3 spells CASSKAAGGTTEAFF. CDR3 nucleotide sequence: TGTGCCAGTAGTAAGGCTGCCGGGGGAACCACTGAAGCTTTCTTT.

This clonotype showed up just a few times. The chain has TRBV7-2 and TRBJ1-2; TRBD1 is a possible D gene (5 bases). The CDR3 covers 13 residues. Looked up from germline, CDR1 is SGHTA and CDR2 is FQGNSA. V was pared by 1 base and J by 8 bases, with 11 bases between. The chain's CDR3 is CASSLVGAPGYTF. In DNA, the CDR3 is TGTGCCAGCAGCTTAGTAGGGGCCCCGGGCTACACCTTC.

This clonotype was recorded many times. V is TRBV5-6 and J is TRBJ2-6; perhaps TRBD1 as D (7 bases). The CDR3 consists of 16 residues. The V end lost 4 bases, the J end lost 11 bases, and 22 bases lay between the germline ends. Germline values: CDR1 SGHDT, CDR2 YYEEEE. The CDR3 bases are TGTGCCAGCAGCCTGAGAATAGGGGGCGGGGTCGACGTCCTGACTTTC. Amino acids: CASSLRIGGGVDVLTF.

The gene calls are TRBV7-2 and TRBJ1-4, with D uncertain. V dropped 1 base and J dropped 11 bases, with 8 bases sitting between them. The CDR3 covers 12 residues. The germline V gene has CDR1 SGHTA and CDR2 FQGNSA. The CDR3 coding sequence is TGTGCCAGCAGCTTAGAGGGTGACAAACTGTTTTTT. Protein product: CASSLEGDKLFF.

The chain has TRBV3-1 and TRBJ2-5; D is perhaps TRBD1 (5 bases). V was shortened by 6 bases and J by 2 bases, with 10 bases between the two germline ends. The CDR3 covers 13 residues. Germline CDR1 and CDR2: LGHDT and YNNKEL (reference sequence). The DNA of the CDR3 is TGTGCCAGCAGTCCAGGGTGGCAAGAGACCCAGTACTTC. Its translation is CASSPGWQETQYF.